Listed below are T cell receptor beta chains from one sample, sequenced in a study of T-cell memory formation after mild COVID-19. Using its own MiXCR run on the 5' RACE reads, TCRdb lists one record per CDR3 protein. The data show approximately 210,000 distinct CDR3 sequences, with roughly 30% seen just once and more than 9.5% held by the top ten. Material for sequencing was PBMCs or a T cell subset sorted from them (not recorded which). These TCRs come from an adult woman who had mild COVID-19 (a few samples of this study predate the infection). Cell type and time point are not known. Each CDR3 is given with its conserved first and last residue. The D gene is left open where the match is weak. Rows may omit the clone size; those that give it use once, few, many or a size class.

>once|TRBV2|NA|TRBJ2-1
CASTEVGNEQFF
TGTGCCAGCACCGAGGTGGGAAATGAGCAGTTCTTC
>few|TRBV6-6|TRBD2|TRBJ2-1
CASSIASGVEQFF
TGTGCCAGCAGTATAGCTAGCGGGGTCGAGCAGTTCTTC
>NA|TRBV24-1|TRBD2|TRBJ2-2
CATSDWSGTNTGELFF
TGTGCCACCAGTGATTGGAGCGGGACGAACACCGGGGAGCTGTTTTTT
>few|TRBV4-2|TRBD2|TRBJ2-3
CASSQGLAGGPADTQYF
TGTGCCAGCAGCCAGGGACTAGCGGGAGGGCCGGCAGATACGCAGTATTTT
>NA|TRBV18|NA|TRBJ1-5
CASSPSGPSNQPQHF
TGTGCCAGCTCACCCTCGGGGCCTAGCAATCAGCCCCAGCATTTT
>NA|TRBV6-2/TRBV6-3|NA|TRBJ1-1
CASSLSRGTEAFF
TGTGCCAGCAGTTTATCCCGCGGTACTGAAGCTTTCTTT
>few|TRBV7-9|NA|TRBJ2-5
CASSLAGATGGETQYF
TGTGCCAGCAGCTTAGCGGGGGCCACGGGTGGAGAGACCCAGTACTTC
>few|TRBV6-5|TRBD1|TRBJ1-2
CASSAPPGQGYYGYTF
TGTGCCAGCAGTGCACCCCCGGGACAGGGTTACTATGGCTACACCTTC
>NA|TRBV5-1|NA|TRBJ1-2
CASSFGDSYGYTF
TGCGCCAGCAGCTTTGGGGACTCCTATGGCTACACCTTC
>many|TRBV29-1|NA|TRBJ2-2
CSVESGVATGELFF
TGCAGCGTTGAATCCGGGGTGGCCACCGGGGAGCTGTTTTTT
>few|TRBV6-2/TRBV6-3|TRBD2|TRBJ2-1
CASSPGLAGGPWNEQFF
TGTGCCAGCAGCCCGGGACTAGCGGGAGGGCCTTGGAATGAGCAGTTCTTC
>few|TRBV9|NA|TRBJ2-2
CASSVGGQENTGELFF
TGTGCCAGCAGCGTAGGCGGCCAGGAGAACACCGGGGAGCTGTTTTTT
>few|TRBV5-6|NA|TRBJ1-3
CASSPDWAASGNTIYF
TGTGCCAGCAGCCCCGACTGGGCCGCCTCGGGAAACACCATATATTTT
>NA|TRBV12-3/TRBV12-4|NA|TRBJ2-7
CASSRLRYEQYF
TGTGCCAGCAGCCGACTTCGCTACGAGCAGTACTTC
>NA|TRBV29-1|TRBD1|TRBJ2-5
CSVGDRYLETQYF
TGCAGCGTCGGGGACAGATACTTAGAGACCCAGTACTTC
>few|TRBV2|NA|TRBJ2-6
CASSYGTESSGANVLTF
TGTGCCAGCAGCTATGGGACGGAGAGCTCTGGGGCCAACGTCCTGACTTTC
>few|TRBV14|NA|TRBJ2-3
CASSQEIRRAGQYF
TGTGCCAGCAGCCAAGAAATAAGACGGGCGGGGCAGTATTTT
>few|TRBV4-3|NA|TRBJ2-1
CASSQESGSNEQFF
TGCGCCAGCAGCCAAGAGTCGGGATCGAATGAGCAGTTCTTC
>NA|TRBV24-1|NA|TRBJ1-1
CATSDPLRGTEAFF
TGTGCCACCAGTGACCCCTTACGTGGAACTGAAGCTTTCTTT
>few|TRBV12-3/TRBV12-4|TRBD2|TRBJ2-7
CASSLTPGLAGSYEQYF
TGTGCCAGCAGTTTGACCCCGGGACTAGCGGGATCCTACGAGCAGTACTTC
>few|TRBV5-1|TRBD1|TRBJ1-2
CASSEGAADGYTF
TGCGCCAGCAGCGAGGGGGCAGCGGATGGCTACACCTTC
>few|TRBV29-1|NA|TRBJ2-5
CSVLRGQETQYF
TGCAGCGTCCTCAGGGGTCAAGAGACCCAGTACTTC
>NA|TRBV7-6|NA|TRBJ1-5
CASSHDWTTQPQHF
TGTGCCAGCAGCCATGACTGGACCACTCAGCCCCAGCATTTT
>few|TRBV20-1|TRBD2|TRBJ2-7
CSARMLAGGWYEQYF
TGCAGTGCTAGAATGCTAGCGGGGGGCTGGTACGAGCAGTACTTC
>NA|TRBV24-1|TRBD1|TRBJ1-1
CATSDLGFDRGGEAFF
TGTGCCACCAGTGATTTGGGGTTCGACAGGGGAGGTGAAGCTTTCTTT
>NA|TRBV13|TRBD1|TRBJ1-2
CASSIAGTGLGYTF
TGTGCCAGCAGCATAGCCGGGACAGGGCTTGGCTACACCTTC
>NA|TRBV20-1|TRBD1|TRBJ2-7
CSATPGTGALLAYEQYF
TGCAGTGCTACCCCCGGGACAGGGGCGTTATTAGCCTACGAGCAGTACTTC
>few|TRBV14|TRBD2|TRBJ2-5
CASSQYTSGGAETQYF
TGTGCCAGCAGCCAATATACTAGCGGGGGGGCAGAGACCCAGTACTTC
>once|TRBV5-1|NA|TRBJ1-5
CASSLEGGVGQPQHF
TGCGCCAGCAGCTTGGAGGGGGGCGTGGGTCAGCCCCAGCATTTT
>NA|TRBV9|NA|TRBJ2-3
CASSVEMISTDTQYF
TGTGCCAGCAGCGTAGAAATGATAAGCACAGATACGCAGTATTTT
>NA|TRBV4-1|NA|TRBJ1-4
CASSRATGINEKLFF
TGCGCCAGCAGCCGAGCGACAGGAATTAATGAAAAACTGTTTTTT
>NA|TRBV7-8|TRBD2|TRBJ2-7
CASRLSGTSTYEQYF
TGTGCCAGCCGATTGTCCGGGACTAGCACCTACGAGCAGTACTTC
>few|TRBV3-1|NA|TRBJ2-3
CASSQGPPTQYF
TGTGCCAGCAGCCAGGGACCCCCAACGCAGTATTTT
>NA|TRBV4-2|NA|TRBJ1-5
CASSQSRDSNQPQHF
TGTGCCAGCAGCCAGTCAAGAGATAGCAATCAGCCCCAGCATTTT
>few|TRBV24-1|NA|TRBJ2-1
CATSDLTLPSSYNEQFF
TGTGCCACCAGTGATTTGACACTCCCGAGCTCCTACAATGAGCAGTTCTTC
>NA|TRBV7-9|NA|TRBJ2-5
CASTLLGSGGGSQETQYF
TGTGCCAGCACCTTATTGGGCTCCGGTGGTGGGTCCCAAGAGACCCAGTACTTC
>NA|TRBV5-1|NA|TRBJ1-1
CASSLSSGAVMNTEAFF
TGCGCCAGCAGCTTGTCATCAGGGGCCGTGATGAACACTGAAGCTTTCTTT
>few|TRBV7-8|NA|TRBJ1-2
CASSLVMRMGYTF
TGTGCCAGCAGCTTAGTAATGCGCATGGGCTACACCTTC
>NA|TRBV12-3/TRBV12-4|TRBD1|TRBJ1-5
CASSLDGTGIRPQHF
TGTGCCAGCAGTTTAGATGGGACAGGGATCCGGCCCCAGCATTTT
>NA|TRBV2|NA|TRBJ2-7
CASSESGWGYEQYF
TGTGCCAGCAGTGAATCAGGTTGGGGCTACGAGCAGTACTTC
>few|TRBV9|NA|TRBJ1-4
CASSEGGRQNEKLFF
TGTGCCAGCAGCGAGGGGGGCAGACAGAATGAAAAACTGTTTTTT
>few|TRBV2|TRBD1|TRBJ2-6
CARQGLAGANVLTF
TGTGCCAGACAGGGGTTAGCTGGGGCCAACGTCCTGACTTTC
>few|TRBV7-3|TRBD2|TRBJ2-1
CASSSGTSASNEQFF
TGTGCCAGCAGCTCCGGGACTAGCGCTAGCAATGAGCAGTTCTTC
>few|TRBV6-5|NA|TRBJ2-3
CASSYGGGHSTDTQYF
TGTGCCAGCAGTTACGGTGGGGGACATAGCACAGATACGCAGTATTTT
>few|TRBV11-1|NA|TRBJ2-1
CASSLNGQGTRLYNEQFF
TGTGCCAGCAGCTTGAACGGGCAGGGGACTCGCCTCTACAATGAGCAGTTCTTC
>NA|TRBV30|NA|TRBJ2-2
CAWSVGTPNTGELFF
TGTGCCTGGAGTGTAGGGACGCCGAACACCGGGGAGCTGTTTTTT
>NA|TRBV6-2/TRBV6-3|TRBD2|TRBJ2-7
CASSYDAGVYEQYF
TGTGCCAGCAGTTACGACGCGGGAGTCTACGAGCAGTACTTC
>many|TRBV5-4|TRBD2|TRBJ2-1
CASSSLARGVHNEQFF
TGTGCCAGCAGCTCCCTGGCGCGGGGGGTTCACAATGAGCAGTTCTTC
>few|TRBV24-1|TRBD2|TRBJ2-1
CATSDWVAGDHNEQFF
TGTGCCACCAGTGATTGGGTAGCGGGAGACCACAATGAGCAGTTCTTC
>few|TRBV11-1|TRBD2|TRBJ2-1
CASSLARLAGVDEQFF
TGTGCCAGCAGCTTAGCGAGACTAGCGGGAGTCGATGAGCAGTTCTTC
>NA|TRBV14|NA|TRBJ1-1
CASSPQGRVEAFF
TGTGCCAGCAGCCCCCAGGGCCGCGTTGAAGCTTTCTTT
>NA|TRBV5-5|TRBD1|TRBJ1-5
CASSSGTGAGHNQPQHF
TGTGCCAGCAGCTCGGGGACAGGGGCCGGCCACAATCAGCCCCAGCATTTT
>many|TRBV11-2|TRBD2|TRBJ2-1
CASSLDRAGRAYNEQFF
TGTGCCAGCAGCTTAGATCGAGCGGGGAGGGCCTACAATGAGCAGTTCTTC
>few|TRBV18|NA|TRBJ1-2
CASSPGLIPNYGYTF
TGTGCCAGCTCACCTGGACTAATCCCTAACTATGGCTACACCTTC